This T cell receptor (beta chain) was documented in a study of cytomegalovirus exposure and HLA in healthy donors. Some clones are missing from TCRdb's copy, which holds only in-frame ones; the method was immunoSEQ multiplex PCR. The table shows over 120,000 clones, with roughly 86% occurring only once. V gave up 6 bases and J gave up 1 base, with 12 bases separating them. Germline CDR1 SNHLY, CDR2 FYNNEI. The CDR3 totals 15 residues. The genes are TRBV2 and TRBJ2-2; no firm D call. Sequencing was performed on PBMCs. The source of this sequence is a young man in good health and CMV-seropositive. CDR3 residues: CASSLPEQNTGELFF. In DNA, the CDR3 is TGTGCCAGCAGCCTCCCCGAACAGAACACCGGGGAGCTGTTTTTT. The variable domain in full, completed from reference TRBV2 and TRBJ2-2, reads EPEVTQTPSHQVTQMGQEVILRCVPISNHLYFYWYRQILGQKVEFLVSFYNNEISEKSEIFDDQFSVERPDGSNFTLKIRSTKLEDSAMYFCASSLPEQNTGELFFGEGSRLTVL.